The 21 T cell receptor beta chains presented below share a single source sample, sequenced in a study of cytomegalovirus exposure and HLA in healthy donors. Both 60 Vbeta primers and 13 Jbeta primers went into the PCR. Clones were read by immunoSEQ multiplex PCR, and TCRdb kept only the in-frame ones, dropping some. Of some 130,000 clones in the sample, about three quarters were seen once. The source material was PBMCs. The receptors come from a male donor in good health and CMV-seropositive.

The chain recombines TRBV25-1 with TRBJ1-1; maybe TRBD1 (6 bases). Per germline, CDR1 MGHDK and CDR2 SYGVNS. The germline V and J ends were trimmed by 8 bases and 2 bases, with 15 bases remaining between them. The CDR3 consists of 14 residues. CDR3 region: CASAPGHINTEAFF. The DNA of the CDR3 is TGTGCCAGCGCCCCGGGACACATTAACACTGAAGCTTTCTTT.

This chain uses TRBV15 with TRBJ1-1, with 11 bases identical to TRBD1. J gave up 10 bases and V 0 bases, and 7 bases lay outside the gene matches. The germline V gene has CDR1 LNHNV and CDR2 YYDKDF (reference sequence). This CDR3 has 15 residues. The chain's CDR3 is CATSRDQGTGGLAFF. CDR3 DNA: TGTGCCACCAGCAGAGATCAGGGGACAGGGGGGTTAGCTTTCTTT.

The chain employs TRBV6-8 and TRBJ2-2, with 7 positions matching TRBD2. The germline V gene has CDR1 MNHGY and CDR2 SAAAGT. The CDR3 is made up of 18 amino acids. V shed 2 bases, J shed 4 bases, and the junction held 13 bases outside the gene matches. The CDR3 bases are TGTGCCAGCAGTTACAGGGATCTAGCGGCCCCGAGCACCGGGGAGCTGTTTTTT. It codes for CASSYRDLAAPSTGELFF.

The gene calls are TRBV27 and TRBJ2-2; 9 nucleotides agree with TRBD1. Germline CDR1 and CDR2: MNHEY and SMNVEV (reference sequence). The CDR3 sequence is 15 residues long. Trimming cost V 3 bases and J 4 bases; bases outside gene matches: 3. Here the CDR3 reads CASSFGTGFTGELFF. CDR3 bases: TGTGCCAGCAGTTTTGGGACAGGGTTCACCGGGGAGCTGTTTTTT.

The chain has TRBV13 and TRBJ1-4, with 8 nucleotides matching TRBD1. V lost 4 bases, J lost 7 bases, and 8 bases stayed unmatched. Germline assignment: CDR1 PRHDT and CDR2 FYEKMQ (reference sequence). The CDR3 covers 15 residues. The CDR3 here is CASSYRGSFAEKLFF. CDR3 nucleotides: TGTGCCAGCAGCTACAGGGGGAGCTTTGCTGAAAAACTGTTTTTT.

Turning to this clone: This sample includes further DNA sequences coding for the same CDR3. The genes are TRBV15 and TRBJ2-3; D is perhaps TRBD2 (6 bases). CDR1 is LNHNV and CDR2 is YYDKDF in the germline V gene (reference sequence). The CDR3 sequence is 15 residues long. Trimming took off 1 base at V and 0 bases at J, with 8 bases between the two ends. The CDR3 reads CATSRGRGSTDTQYF. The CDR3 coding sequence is TGTGCCACCAGCAGAGGGCGGGGTAGCACAGATACGCAGTATTTT.

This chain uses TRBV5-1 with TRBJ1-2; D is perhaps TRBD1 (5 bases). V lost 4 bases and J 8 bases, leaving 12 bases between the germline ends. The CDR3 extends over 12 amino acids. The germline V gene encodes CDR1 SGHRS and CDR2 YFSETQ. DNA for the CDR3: TGCGCCAGCAGCGCAGACAGTCGGGGCTACACCTTC. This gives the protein CASSADSRGYTF.

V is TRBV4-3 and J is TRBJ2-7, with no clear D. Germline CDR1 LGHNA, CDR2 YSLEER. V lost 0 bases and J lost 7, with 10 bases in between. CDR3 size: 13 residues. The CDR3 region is CASSQDRVEEQYF. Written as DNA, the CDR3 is TGCGCCAGCAGCCAAGATCGGGTAGAGGAGCAGTACTTC.

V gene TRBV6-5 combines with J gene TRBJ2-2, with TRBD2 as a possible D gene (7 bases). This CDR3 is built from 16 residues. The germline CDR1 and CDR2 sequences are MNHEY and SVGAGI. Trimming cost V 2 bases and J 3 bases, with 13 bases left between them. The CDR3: CASSYPTGRDTGELFF. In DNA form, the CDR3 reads TGTGCCAGCAGTTACCCTACAGGGAGGGACACCGGGGAGCTGTTTTTT.

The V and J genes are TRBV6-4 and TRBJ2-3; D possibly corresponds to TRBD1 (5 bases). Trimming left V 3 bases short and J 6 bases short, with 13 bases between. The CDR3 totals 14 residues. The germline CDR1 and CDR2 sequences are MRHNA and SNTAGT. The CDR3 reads CASSDKAGMDTQYF. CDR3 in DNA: TGTGCCAGCAGTGATAAGGCAGGGATGGATACGCAGTATTTT.

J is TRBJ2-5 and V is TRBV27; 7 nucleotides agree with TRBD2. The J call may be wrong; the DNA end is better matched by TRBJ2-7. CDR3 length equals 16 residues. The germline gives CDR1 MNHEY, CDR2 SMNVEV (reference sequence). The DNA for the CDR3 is TGTGCCAGCAGTTTATTCCCTAGCGGCACCTCCTACGAGCAGTACTTC. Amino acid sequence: CASSLFPSGTSYEQYF.

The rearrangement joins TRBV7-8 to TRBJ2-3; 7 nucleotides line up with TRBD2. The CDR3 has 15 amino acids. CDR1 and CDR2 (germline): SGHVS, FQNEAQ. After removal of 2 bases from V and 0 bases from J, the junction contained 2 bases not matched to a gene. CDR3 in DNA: TGTGCCAGCAGCTTAAGGGACTATAGCACAGATACGCAGTATTTT. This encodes CASSLRDYSTDTQYF. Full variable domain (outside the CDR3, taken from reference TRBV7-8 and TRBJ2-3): GAGVSQSPRYKVAKRGQDVALRCDPISGHVSLFWYQQALGQGPEFLTYFQNEAQLDKSGLPSDRFFAERPEGSVSTLKIQRTQQEDSAVYLCASSLRDYSTDTQYFGPGTRLTVL.

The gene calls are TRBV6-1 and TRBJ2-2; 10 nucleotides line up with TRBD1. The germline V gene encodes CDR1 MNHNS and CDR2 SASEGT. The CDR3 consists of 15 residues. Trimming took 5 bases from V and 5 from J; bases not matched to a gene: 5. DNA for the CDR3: TGTGCCAGCAGTCCCGGGACAGGGGAAACCGGGGAGCTGTTTTTT. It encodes CASSPGTGETGELFF.

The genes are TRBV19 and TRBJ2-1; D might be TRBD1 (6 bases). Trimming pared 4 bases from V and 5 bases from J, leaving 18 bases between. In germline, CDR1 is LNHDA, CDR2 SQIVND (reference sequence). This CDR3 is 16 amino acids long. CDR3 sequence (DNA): TGTGCCAGTAGTACCCGAGGAACAGGGTTCCACAATGAGCAGTTCTTC. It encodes CASSTRGTGFHNEQFF.

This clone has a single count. The CDR3 is CASSAWQVNTGELFF. CDR3 DNA: TGTGCCAGCAGCGCGTGGCAGGTCAACACCGGGGAGCTGTTTTTT. This chain connects TRBV6-5 to TRBJ2-2; no clear D. This CDR3 region has 15 residues. The germline V gene encodes CDR1 MNHEY and CDR2 SVGAGI. V was pared by 6 bases and J by 2 bases, with 13 bases between.

CDR3 protein: CASSRNGRGNNEQFF. The CDR3 region has the DNA TGTGCCAGCAGTCGCAACGGAAGAGGTAACAATGAGCAGTTCTTC. The chain employs TRBV6-4 and TRBJ2-1, with no clear D. This CDR3 region has 15 residues. Trimming shortened V by 5 bases and J by 5 bases, and 16 bases separated the two germline ends. The germline CDR1 and CDR2 sequences are MRHNA and SNTAGT.

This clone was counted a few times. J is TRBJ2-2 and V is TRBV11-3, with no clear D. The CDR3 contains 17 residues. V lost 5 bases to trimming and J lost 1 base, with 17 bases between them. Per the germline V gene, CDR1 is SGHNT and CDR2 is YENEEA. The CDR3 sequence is CASSPGSLAKNTGELFF. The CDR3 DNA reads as TGTGCCAGCAGCCCCGGGTCGCTTGCAAAGAACACCGGGGAGCTGTTTTTT.

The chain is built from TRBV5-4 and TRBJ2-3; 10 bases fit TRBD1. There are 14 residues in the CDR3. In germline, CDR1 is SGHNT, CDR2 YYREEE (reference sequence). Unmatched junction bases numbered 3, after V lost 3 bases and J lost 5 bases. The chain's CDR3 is CASSSRDRGDTQYF. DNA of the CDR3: TGTGCCAGCAGCTCCCGGGACAGGGGAGATACGCAGTATTTT.

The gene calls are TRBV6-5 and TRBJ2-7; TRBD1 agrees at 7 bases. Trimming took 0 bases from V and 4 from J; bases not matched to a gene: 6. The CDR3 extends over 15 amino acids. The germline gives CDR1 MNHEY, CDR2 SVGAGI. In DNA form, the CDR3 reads TGTGCCAGCAGTTACTCTCACCGACAGGGTTACGAGCAGTACTTC. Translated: CASSYSHRQGYEQYF.

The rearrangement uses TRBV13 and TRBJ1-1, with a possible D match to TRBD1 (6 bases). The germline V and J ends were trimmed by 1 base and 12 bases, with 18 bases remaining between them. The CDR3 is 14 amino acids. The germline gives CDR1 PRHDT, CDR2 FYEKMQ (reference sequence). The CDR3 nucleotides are TGTGCCAGCAGCTTAGAGGGGGTGGCGCGTGTACCTTTCTTT. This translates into CASSLEGVARVPFF.

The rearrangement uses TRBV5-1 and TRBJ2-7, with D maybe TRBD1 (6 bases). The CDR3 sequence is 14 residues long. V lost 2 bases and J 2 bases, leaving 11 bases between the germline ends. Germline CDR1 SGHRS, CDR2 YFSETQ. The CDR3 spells CASSFAGTPYEQYF. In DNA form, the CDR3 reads TGCGCCAGCAGCTTCGCCGGGACACCCTACGAGCAGTACTTC.